This T cell receptor (beta chain) was obtained from a study of blood T cells in healthy people across ages. On the study more broadly: Using template switching, researchers captured about one barcoded beta molecule for each two T cells.

There were healthy Caucasian individuals from Russia, aged roughly 6 to 95, serving as donors. The second PCR ran about 6 to 12 cycles with a sample-barcoded 5' primer and J-beta primers. MiXCR was run by TCRdb on the 5' RACE reads, yielding one entry per CDR3 protein. The sample has hundreds of thousands of distinct CDR3 sequences; roughly three fifths are singletons. Germline V gives CDR1 MDHEN, CDR2 SYDVKM. Trimming took off 3 bases at V and 2 bases at J, with 19 bases between the two ends. The CDR3 loop spans 17 amino acids. What was sequenced was blood. This chain uses TRBV28 with TRBJ2-5; D is perhaps TRBD1 or TRBD2 (5 bases each). This clonotype originated in a man aged 35 to 55 in good health. CDR3 region: CASSLPGPTGLQETQYF. The CDR3 DNA follows: TGTGCCAGCAGTTTGCCGGGACCCACGGGCCTTCAAGAGACCCAGTACTTC.